These 10 T cell receptor beta chains share one sample of origin, sequenced in a study of Ad26.COV2.S vaccination and SARS-CoV-2 variants. The assay was immunoSEQ multiplex PCR, and TCRdb's table has in-frame clones only and misses some. The sample lists fewer than 400,000 clones; around 91% were seen once. The treatment denotes: around 19 received Ad26.COV2.S at low or high dose, single or two shots; several received placebo; per-sample allocation not given. Sample collection was performed on day 63 after the first vaccine or placebo injection. This specimen was peripheral blood, taken in a trial of Ad26.COV2.S vaccine versus placebo. Receptors were obtained from a person aged 18 to 59 who received the Ad26.COV2.S COVID-19 vaccine or a placebo.

V and J are TRBV29-1 and TRBJ2-1, with TRBD2 identical over 12 bases. The germline V gene has CDR1 SQVTM and CDR2 ANQGSEA. V lost 3 bases to trimming and J lost 3 bases; unmatched junction nucleotides: 3. CDR3 size: 15 residues. CDR3 coding DNA: TGCAGCGTTGACCGGACTAGCGGGGACTACAATGAGCAGTTCTTC. It yields the protein CSVDRTSGDYNEQFF.

The CDR3, as DNA: TGTGCCAGCACCCCCCAGGGGGACAGGCGCTATGGCTACACCTTC. The encoded protein is CASTPQGDRRYGYTF. The rearrangement uses TRBV6-5 and TRBJ1-2; 8 bases fit TRBD1. V lost 7 bases to trimming and J lost 4 bases; unmatched junction nucleotides: 11. Germline-derived CDR1 and CDR2 are MNHEY and SVGAGI. This CDR3 comprises 15 residues.

The V gene is TRBV18, the J gene TRBJ2-3; TRBD1 aligns across 7 bases. This CDR3 is built from 15 residues. Germline CDR1 reads KGHSH; CDR2 reads LQKENI. The V and J ends lost 2 bases and 4 bases, in that order; junction bases with no gene match: 6. This chain's CDR3 is CASSPFYQGADTQYF. In DNA, the CDR3 is TGTGCCAGCTCACCATTTTATCAGGGGGCAGATACGCAGTATTTT. The full variable domain, completed using reference TRBV18 and TRBJ2-3, is NAGVMQNPRHLVRRRGQEARLRCSPMKGHSHVYWYRQLPEEGLKFMVYLQKENIIDESGMPKERFSAEFPKEGPSILRIQQVVRGDSAAYFCASSPFYQGADTQYFGPGTRLTVL.

The chain employs TRBV7-6 and TRBJ2-1; the match to TRBD2 covers 9 bases. Trimming removed 5 bases from V and 4 bases from J; junction bases left unmatched: 6. CDR3 size: 15 residues. The germline V gene has CDR1 SGHVS and CDR2 FNYEAQ. The CDR3 protein is CASSRAGGVYNEQFF. CDR3 bases: TGTGCCAGCAGCAGAGCGGGAGGAGTTTACAATGAGCAGTTCTTC.

On this clone: This CDR3 is also generated by other DNA sequences in the sample. This chain connects TRBV20-1 to TRBJ1-5, with TRBD1 identical over 7 bases. This CDR3 is built from 14 residues. The ends lost 3 bases at V and 0 bases at J; junction bases unmatched: 2. The V gene's germline CDR1 is DFQATT and CDR2 SNEGSKA (reference sequence). DNA for the CDR3: TGCAGTGCTAGTACAGGGGATAGCAATCAGCCCCAGCATTTT. Amino acids: CSASTGDSNQPQHF.

This sequence joins TRBV21-1 and TRBJ2-7; the table gives TRBD2 as D, unverified against the DNA. TRBV21-1 has pseudogene status. The CDR3 runs 12 residues. CDR3 bases: TGTGCCAGCAGTTCGCGGTCCTACGAGCAGTACTTC. It codes for CASSSRSYEQYF.

J is TRBJ2-1 and V is TRBV12-5, with TRBD2 as a possible D gene (6 bases). CDR1 is LGHNT, CDR2 FRNRAP, per germline. Trimming cost V 0 bases and J 7 bases, with 25 bases left between them. The CDR3 length is 19 residues. The DNA of the CDR3 is TGTGCTAGTGGTTTGGTACCCTTTTCCCCGCGGGGCGGGTGGAATGAGCAGTTCTTC. Residues: CASGLVPFSPRGGWNEQFF.

CDR3: CASSYSDRSSPLHF. The DNA of the CDR3 is TGTGCCAGCAGTTACTCGGACAGGAGTTCACCCCTCCACTTT. The chain carries TRBV6-2 or TRBV6-3 and TRBJ1-6, with 7 bases fitting TRBD1. Germline loops: CDR1 MNHEY, CDR2 SVGEGT. The CDR3 has 14 amino acids. Trimming removed 0 bases from V and 9 bases from J; junction bases left unmatched: 2.

This chain uses TRBV28 with TRBJ2-1; D is possibly TRBD1 (6 bases). V was clipped by 3 bases and J by 0 bases, with 12 bases between them. Germline loops: CDR1 MDHEN, CDR2 SYDVKM. This CDR3 has 16 amino acids. CDR3 region: CASSFNTGSSYNEQFF. CDR3 coding DNA: TGTGCCAGCAGTTTCAATACAGGGAGCTCCTACAATGAGCAGTTCTTC.

J is TRBJ2-7 and V is TRBV9; weak D call: TRBD2 (6 bases). V lost 0 bases and J lost 1, with 11 bases in between. CDR3 length equals 15 residues. Germline lookup yields CDR1 SGDLS and CDR2 YYNGEE. The CDR3 is CASSVEEGASYEQYF. The DNA for the CDR3 is TGTGCCAGCAGCGTAGAGGAGGGAGCGTCCTACGAGCAGTACTTC.